This TCR beta chain emerged from a study of blood T cell repertoires in COVID-19. Only in-frame clones appear in the TCRdb table, and some are missing; sequencing was by immunoSEQ multiplex PCR. This sample has 80,000 to 95,000 clones; just over 85% occur once, and the top ten carry 22%. With 6 bases removed from V and 5 bases from J, the gap between germline ends came to 20 bases. This CDR3 spans 15 amino acids. Per the germline V gene, CDR1 is SGHRS and CDR2 is YFSETQ. This TCR derives from a woman older than 75 in a cohort sampled during active or convalescent COVID-19. Sequencing was done on a sample of peripheral blood. The chain uses TRBV5-1 and TRBJ2-5; D is perhaps TRBD2 (6 bases). This CDR3 is CASTPQVGTQETQYF. The DNA of the CDR3 is TGCGCCAGCACCCCTCAGGTAGGGACTCAGGAGACCCAGTACTTC. Based on the CDR3 plus reference TRBV5-1 and TRBJ2-5, the full variable domain is KAGVTQTPRYLIKTRGQQVTLSCSPISGHRSVSWYQQTPGQGLQFLFEYFSETQRNKGNFPGRFSGRQFSNSRSEMNVSTLELGDSALYLCASTPQVGTQETQYFGPGTRLLVL.